Below, one T cell receptor (beta chain) is given with its context. Its antigen is unknown. The record originates from a study of cytomegalovirus exposure and HLA in healthy donors. General study results and limits: The authors confirmed in vitro that three CMV-associated chains were specific for CMV antigens. Both high specificity and high sensitivity reportedly marked the classifier's diagnosis of cytomegalovirus status. Most TCRs appeared rarely, but some public TCRs recurred in many donors.

This CDR3 is built from 17 residues. V dropped 0 bases and J dropped 4; count of bases not matched to a gene: 9. Germline V gives CDR1 MNHNS, CDR2 SASEGT. Clones were sequenced by immunoSEQ multiplex PCR, and TCRdb holds only the in-frame ones, with some missing. This sample has roughly 250,000 clones; approximately 86% occur once, and the top ten carry 0.95% to 1.5%. The sample consisted of PBMCs. The receptor's source is a woman in her 30s in good health and CMV-seropositive. This rearrangement joins TRBV6-1 to TRBJ1-2; 9 nucleotides agree with TRBD1. Here the CDR3 DNA reads TGTGCCAGCAGTGAAGCCGGCGGGACAGGGTTACTCTATGGCTACACCTTC. This sequence encodes CASSEAGGTGLLYGYTF.